A single sample gave rise to the 12 T cell receptor beta chains below, sequenced in a study of blood T cells in healthy people across ages. Together with a sample-barcoded 5' primer, a J-beta primer mix was included in a second PCR lasting roughly 6 to 12 cycles. MiXCR was run by TCRdb on the 5' RACE reads, yielding one entry per CDR3 protein. The sample includes more than 1,400,000 distinct CDR3 sequences, approximately 42% seen only once; the top ten take around 8%. The sequencing input was blood. All receptors come from a woman younger than 30 in good health.

This clonotype has just a few counts. V and J are TRBV12-3 or TRBV12-4 and TRBJ1-4; 9 bases match TRBD1. V trimming: 1 base; J trimming: 6 bases; junction bases outside the gene matches: 9. CDR3 length equals 17 residues. CDR3 sequence: CASSLERLGTGYEKLFF. DNA for the CDR3: TGTGCCAGCAGTTTAGAGCGGTTAGGGACAGGGTATGAAAAACTGTTTTTT.

Ten or more counts support this clonotype. This chain connects TRBV4-1 to TRBJ2-7; TRBD2 agrees at 14 bases. Trimming took 6 bases from V and 3 from J; bases not matched to a gene: 4. CDR1 and CDR2 from the germline V gene are MGHRA and YSYEKL. The CDR3 is 15 amino acids. CDR3 residues: CASSQGLAGVYEQYF. The CDR3 region has the DNA TGCGCCAGCAGTCAGGGACTAGCGGGGGTCTACGAGCAGTACTTC.

This clonotype has a count of ten or more. The chain has TRBV18 and TRBJ1-1; D gene ambiguous. CDR1 is KGHSH and CDR2 is LQKENI in the germline V gene. The V end was cut by 8 bases, the J end by 1 base, with 5 bases between. CDR3 length equals 11 residues. The CDR3 sequence: CASSPNTEAFF. The CDR3 DNA is TGTGCCAGCAGTCCGAACACTGAAGCTTTCTTT.

CDR3 loop: CANSETGGYGYTF. The CDR3 DNA is TGTGCCAACAGCGAGACAGGGGGGTATGGCTACACCTTC. The V gene is TRBV2, the J gene TRBJ1-2, with TRBD1 matching 9 bases. Germline CDR1 is SNHLY and CDR2 is FYNNEI. The CDR3 runs 13 residues. V dropped 10 bases and J dropped 5; count of bases not matched to a gene: 8. The whole variable domain, remainder taken from reference TRBV2 and TRBJ1-2, is EPEVTQTPSHQVTQMGQEVILRCVPISNHLYFYWYRQILGQKVEFLVSFYNNEISEKSEIFDDQFSVERPDGSNFTLKIRSTKLEDSAMYFCANSETGGYGYTFGSGTRLTVV.

The sample holds a few counts of this clonotype. V usage is TRBV6-5 and J usage is TRBJ2-1, with 11 bases matching TRBD2. J gave up 4 bases and V 6 bases, and 5 bases lay outside the gene matches. The V gene's germline CDR1 is MNHEY and CDR2 SVGAGI. CDR3 length: 15 amino acids. The CDR3 DNA follows: TGTGCCAGCAGGGACGGGACTAGCGGATACAATGAGCAGTTCTTC. Its protein is CASRDGTSGYNEQFF.

This rearrangement joins TRBV7-2 to TRBJ2-7, with 10 bases fitting TRBD1. Trimming took 4 bases from V and 4 from J; bases not matched to a gene: 7. Germline loops: CDR1 SGHTA, CDR2 FQGNSA. The CDR3 consists of 15 residues. The CDR3 sequence is CASSSTGGALYEQYF. The CDR3 DNA reads as TGTGCCAGCAGCTCGACAGGGGGCGCGCTGTACGAGCAGTACTTC.

This clonotype has a count of ten or more. The J gene is TRBJ2-3, the V gene TRBV12-3 or TRBV12-4; D unclear. V lost 6 bases and J lost 4, with 11 bases in between. The CDR3 extends over 13 amino acids. The CDR3 coding sequence is TGTGCCAGCAGCCCGGACCGGGCAGATACGCAGTATTTT. Translating gives CASSPDRADTQYF.

V usage is TRBV4-1 and J usage is TRBJ2-5; TRBD2 aligns across 10 bases. The CDR3 spans 18 residues. CDR1 is MGHRA, CDR2 YSYEKL, per germline. With V trimmed by 0 bases and J by 13 bases, 20 bases remained unmatched. The CDR3 bases are TGCGCCAGCAGCCAAGAAAATCCGGAACTAGCGGGGTACAATGAGCGGTACTTC. This gives the protein CASSQENPELAGYNERYF.

This clonotype was seen many times. V usage is TRBV5-1 and J usage is TRBJ2-1, with D perhaps TRBD2 (5 bases). The CDR3 is 14 residues long. Germline V gene sequence: CDR1 SGHRS, CDR2 YFSETQ. V was trimmed by 4 bases and J by 6 bases, leaving 14 bases between them. In nucleotides, the CDR3 is TGCGCCAGCAGCCTTGGAAGGAGCGGCAATGAGCAGTTCTTC. Residues: CASSLGRSGNEQFF.

A single count supports this clonotype. The gene calls are TRBV28 and TRBJ1-2; no reliable D call. The CDR3 length is 12 residues. In germline, CDR1 is MDHEN, CDR2 SYDVKM. Between the trimmed V and J ends, which lost 7 bases and 1 base, there was a span of 7 bases. The CDR3 DNA reads as TGTGCCAGCACGGCCATTAACTATGGCTACACCTTC. Its protein is CASTAINYGYTF.

This clonotype was seen more than once but under ten times. The V and J genes are TRBV6-6 and TRBJ1-2, with TRBD1 as a possible D gene (5 bases). The CDR3 covers 12 residues. Between the trimmed V and J ends, which lost 8 bases and 4 bases, there was a span of 11 bases. CDR1 MNHNY and CDR2 SVGAGI come from the germline V gene (reference sequence). The CDR3 coding sequence is TGTGCCAGCGTGGGGGAATTCTATGGCTACACCTTC. Protein product: CASVGEFYGYTF.

V gene TRBV20-1 combines with J gene TRBJ2-1, with 7 bases that match TRBD2. Germline lookup yields CDR1 DFQATT and CDR2 SNEGSKA (reference sequence). The trim removed 5 bases at V and 7 bases at J, leaving 11 bases unmatched. CDR3 length: 14 residues. The CDR3 DNA sequence: TGCAGTGCTCCCCCCGGGACTACGGCAAATGAGCAGTTCTTC. Its protein product is CSAPPGTTANEQFF.